The 26 T cell receptor beta chains below come from one sample, sequenced in a study of OX40 agonist ivuxolimab in advanced cancers. Assay: immunoSEQ multiplex PCR; the TCRdb copy retains only in-frame clones and omits some. Found here are roughly 88,000 clones, more than 70% of them singletons; the top ten hold about 4.5%. The sample in question was CD4+ or CD8+ T cells sorted from blood, obtained in a trial of the OX40 agonist ivuxolimab. These TCRs come from an adult with an advanced solid tumor such as melanoma, head and neck, liver or kidney cancer.

This clone came up once. CDR3 sequence reads: CASSSRGGSGNEQFF. In DNA form, the CDR3 reads TGTGCCAGCAGCTCCCGGGGCGGGAGTGGGAATGAGCAGTTCTTC. The V gene is TRBV7-2, the J gene TRBJ2-1; 7 bases map to TRBD2. This CDR3 is 15 amino acids long. J gave up 7 bases and V 4 bases, and 10 bases lay outside the gene matches. From germline, CDR1 is SGHTA and CDR2 FQGNSA.

In this sample, this clone turned up a few times. The V call is TRBV27, the J call TRBJ1-5; a weak D match, TRBD1 (6 bases). The CDR3 extends over 13 amino acids. Looked up from germline, CDR1 is MNHEY and CDR2 is SMNVEV (reference sequence). Between the trimmed V and J ends, which lost 4 bases and 5 bases, there was a span of 9 bases. The CDR3 region has the DNA TGTGCCAGCAGTTGGGGACATGATCAGCCCCAGCATTTT. Its translation: CASSWGHDQPQHF.

The V and J genes are TRBV29-1 and TRBJ2-1, with TRBD2 identical over 8 bases. This CDR3 contains 12 residues. J lost 4 bases, V lost 7 bases, and 3 bases had no gene match. In germline, CDR1 is SQVTM, CDR2 ANQGSEA. Written as DNA, the CDR3 is TGCAGCGGAGGGACTAGTTACAATGAGCAGTTCTTC. It encodes CSGGTSYNEQFF.

This rearrangement joins TRBV5-1 to TRBJ1-5; 7 bases are a match to TRBD1. V lost 8 bases to trimming and J lost 7 bases; unmatched junction nucleotides: 6. This CDR3 is 12 amino acids long. Germline V gene lookup returns CDR1 SGHRS and CDR2 YFSETQ. The CDR3 DNA follows: TGCGCCAGGAACAGGGGACGGCAGCCCCAGCATTTT. Protein product: CARNRGRQPQHF.

The chain joins TRBV5-1 to TRBJ1-2, with D perhaps matching TRBD1 (5 bases). Germline V lookup: CDR1 SGHRS, CDR2 YFSETQ. This CDR3 has 14 residues. Trimming took off 2 bases at V and 0 bases at J, with 8 bases between the two ends. The CDR3 bases are TGCGCCAGCAGCTTAGGGACCACTAACTATGGCTACACCTTC. It is translated as CASSLGTTNYGYTF.

The chain employs TRBV5-1 and TRBJ2-3; no clear D gene. The germline V gene has CDR1 SGHRS and CDR2 YFSETQ. Trimming took off 0 bases at V and 1 base at J, with 9 bases between the two ends. The CDR3 runs to 15 residues. The CDR3 bases are TGCGCCAGCAGCTTGGATGGTATTGGCACAGATACGCAGTATTTT. Translation: CASSLDGIGTDTQYF. The full variable domain, in which reference TRBV5-1 and TRBJ2-3 provide the parts outside the CDR3, is KAGVTQTPRYLIKTRGQQVTLSCSPISGHRSVSWYQQTPGQGLQFLFEYFSETQRNKGNFPGRFSGRQFSNSRSEMNVSTLELGDSALYLCASSLDGIGTDTQYFGPGTRLTVL.

V and J are TRBV27 and TRBJ2-3; no clear D gene. The CDR3 is 13 amino acids. Germline V CDR1 and CDR2: MNHEY, SMNVEV (reference sequence). The germline V and J ends were trimmed by 4 bases and 2 bases, with 7 bases remaining between them. CDR3 protein: CASSSPITDTQYF. The CDR3 region has the DNA TGTGCCAGCAGTTCACCGATCACAGATACGCAGTATTTT.

The genes are TRBV30 and TRBJ1-3, with TRBD1 as a possible D gene (6 bases). V was trimmed by 2 bases and J by 0 bases, leaving 14 bases between them. CDR3 length: 16 residues. The V gene's germline CDR1 is GTSNPN and CDR2 SVGIG (reference sequence). DNA for the CDR3: TGTGCCTGGAGTATCGGGGGGCCGAGCTCTGGAAACACCATATATTTT. Amino acid sequence: CAWSIGGPSSGNTIYF.

This chain connects TRBV20-1 to TRBJ2-4; D remains ambiguous. V gave up 6 bases and J gave up 8 bases, with 8 bases separating them. Germline V gives CDR1 DFQATT, CDR2 SNEGSKA (reference sequence). The length of the CDR3 is 10 residues. CDR3 DNA: TGCAGTGCCGCGAGAGACATTCAGTACTTC. Encoded protein: CSAARDIQYF.

V is TRBV6-1 and J is TRBJ1-2; the D is unclear. V shed 1 base and J shed 5 bases, with 14 bases lying between them. Germline CDR1 and CDR2: MNHNS and SASEGT. The CDR3 totals 15 residues. DNA of the CDR3: TGTGCCAGCAGTGAAGTAACCGGACTAGGATATGGCTACACCTTC. It codes for CASSEVTGLGYGYTF.

The chain joins TRBV7-6 to TRBJ2-7; D may correspond to TRBD1 or TRBD2 (5 bases each). This CDR3 has 15 amino acids. Trimming took off 5 bases at V and 4 bases at J, with 18 bases between the two ends. Germline CDR1 and CDR2: SGHVS and FNYEAQ. CDR3 protein: CASSPGTSASYEQYF. The DNA of the CDR3 is TGTGCCAGCAGCCCCGGGACCTCCGCCTCGTACGAGCAGTACTTC.

This chain joins TRBV29-1 and TRBJ2-2; D is undetermined. CDR1 is SQVTM, CDR2 ANQGSEA, per germline. The CDR3 consists of 15 residues. V was clipped by 6 bases and J by 0 bases, with 14 bases between them. As DNA, the CDR3 is TGCAGCGTAACACAAGGCATCGCGAACACCGGGGAGCTGTTTTTT. Translation: CSVTQGIANTGELFF.

V and J are TRBV23-1 and TRBJ1-4, with 7 bases that match TRBD1. TRBV23-1 has ORF status, its function being uncertain. Trimming took 3 bases from V and 8 from J; bases not matched to a gene: 12. There are 16 residues in the CDR3. CDR3 coding DNA: TGCGCCAGCAGTCAGAGTACGGTCCAGGGGGTAGAAAAACTGTTTTTT. Its translation is CASSQSTVQGVEKLFF.

This chain connects TRBV6-6 to TRBJ1-1, with D unresolved. V lost 4 bases and J 8 bases, leaving 11 bases between the germline ends. Per the germline V gene, CDR1 is MNHNY and CDR2 is SVGAGI (reference sequence). The CDR3 spans 12 residues. This CDR3 is CASSSNLGEAFF. CDR3 sequence (DNA): TGTGCCAGCAGTTCCAACCTGGGGGAAGCTTTCTTT.

This rearrangement joins TRBV5-8 to TRBJ2-5; TRBD2 matches 9 bases. Germline V CDR1 and CDR2: SGHTS, YDEGEE. V trimming: 0 bases; J trimming: 5 bases; junction bases outside the gene matches: 11. The CDR3 is 17 residues long. CDR3 bases: TGTGCCAGCAGCTTGGGCTTGCGGGAGGGCTCGGAGGAGACCCAGTACTTC. Translation gives CASSLGLREGSEETQYF.

DNA of the CDR3: TGCGCCAGCAGCCAAGATTCATCGGGGGCAGGGACAGGAAACACCATATATTTT. Protein sequence: CASSQDSSGAGTGNTIYF. The chain couples TRBV4-3 to TRBJ1-3, with D tentatively TRBD1 (6 bases). The germline V and J ends were trimmed by 0 bases and 4 bases, with 19 bases remaining between them. The CDR3 contains 18 residues. Germline values: CDR1 LGHNA, CDR2 YSLEER.

V and J are TRBV23-1 and TRBJ1-2; possible D gene TRBD1, 5 bases. TRBV23-1 is an ORF, and what it does is uncertain. This CDR3 has 12 residues. The V end lost 4 bases, the J end lost 7 bases, and 10 bases lay between the germline ends. The CDR3 DNA sequence: TGCGCCAGCAGTCCCGACAGCGGTGGCTACACCTTC. Translation gives CASSPDSGGYTF.

CDR3 sequence reads: CATGEHGETQYF. The CDR3 nucleotides read TGTGCCACTGGGGAGCACGGGGAGACCCAGTACTTC. The rearrangement joins TRBV6-6 to TRBJ2-5; a possible D gene is TRBD2 (5 bases). Between the trimmed V and J ends, which lost 10 bases and 5 bases, there was a span of 14 bases. Per germline, CDR1 MNHNY and CDR2 SVGAGI (reference sequence). The CDR3 is 12 residues long.

The genes are TRBV10-1 and TRBJ2-3, with unresolved D. V was trimmed by 0 bases and J by 3 bases, leaving 4 bases between them. The CDR3 is 13 residues long. Germline CDR1 is WNHNN and CDR2 is SYGVQD (reference sequence). CDR3 nucleotides: TGCGCCAGCAGTGAGTCTGGGACAGATACGCAGTATTTT. Its translation: CASSESGTDTQYF.

This clone was detected only a few times. The chain joins TRBV11-3 to TRBJ2-5; D may be TRBD2 (6 bases). CDR1 is SGHNT and CDR2 is YENEEA in the germline V gene. The CDR3 spans 15 residues. Trimming shortened V by 1 base and J by 5 bases, and 14 bases separated the two germline ends. Written as DNA, the CDR3 is TGTGCCAGCAGCTTAGGGACTACCTTTGGGGAGACCCAGTACTTC. Protein: CASSLGTTFGETQYF.

This clone was detected once. The chain employs TRBV9 and TRBJ2-1, with D perhaps TRBD1 (6 bases). This CDR3 contains 14 residues. CDR1 and CDR2 from the germline V gene are SGDLS and YYNGEE. V was trimmed by 0 bases and J by 6 bases, leaving 10 bases between them. The CDR3: CASSVVAGVNEQFF. The DNA for the CDR3 is TGTGCCAGCAGCGTAGTGGCAGGGGTCAATGAGCAGTTCTTC.

The CDR3 nucleotides are TGTGCCAGCAGCTTATGGCTAGCGTCCTACAATGAGCAGTTCTTC. Translated, it gives CASSLWLASYNEQFF. The chain combines TRBV7-4 with TRBJ2-1; possibly TRBD2 for D (6 bases). The CDR3 is 15 amino acids. V lost 2 bases, J lost 1 base, and 9 bases lay in between. CDR1 is SGHVT, CDR2 SQSDAQ, per germline.

This chain uses TRBV2 with TRBJ2-3; D call uncertain. The CDR3 totals 14 residues. Between the trimmed V and J ends, which lost 6 bases and 0 bases, there was a span of 10 bases. Germline CDR1 is SNHLY and CDR2 is FYNNEI. CDR3 loop: CASRGLTSTDTQYF. CDR3 nucleotide sequence: TGTGCCAGCAGGGGCCTTACCAGCACAGATACGCAGTATTTT.

In its sample, this clone was seen once. The chain is built from TRBV28 and TRBJ2-5; the match to TRBD2 covers 12 bases. This CDR3 is 15 amino acids long. V shed 7 bases, J shed 6 bases, and the junction held 9 bases outside the gene matches. Germline loops: CDR1 MDHEN, CDR2 SYDVKM. CDR3 DNA sequence: TGTGCCAGCACCACCGGTGGACTAGCGGGAAAGACCCAGTACTTC. Protein sequence: CASTTGGLAGKTQYF.

In this sample, this clone turned up once. V gene TRBV27 combines with J gene TRBJ2-2, with 9 bases identical to TRBD2. Germline V gene lookup returns CDR1 MNHEY and CDR2 SMNVEV (reference sequence). The CDR3 totals 15 residues. Trimming at V came to 6 bases and at J to 0 bases, leaving 2 bases not matched to a gene. CDR3 DNA sequence: TGTGCCAGCAGATTAGCGGGAGCGAACACCGGGGAGCTGTTTTTT. Translated, it gives CASRLAGANTGELFF.

The CDR3 DNA sequence: TGTGCCAGCAGCTTATTTAGCTATGGCTACACCTTC. This sequence encodes CASSLFSYGYTF. The gene calls are TRBV7-2 and TRBJ1-2; the D is unclear. The CDR3 has 12 amino acids. Germline CDR1 SGHTA, CDR2 FQGNSA. The V end lost 2 bases, the J end lost 4 bases, and 5 bases lay between the germline ends. The variable domain in full, completed from reference TRBV7-2 and TRBJ1-2, reads GAGVSQSPSNKVTEKGKDVELRCDPISGHTALYWYRQSLGQGLEFLIYFQGNSAPDKSGLPSDRFSAERTGGSVSTLTIQRTQQEDSAVYLCASSLFSYGYTFGSGTRLTVV.